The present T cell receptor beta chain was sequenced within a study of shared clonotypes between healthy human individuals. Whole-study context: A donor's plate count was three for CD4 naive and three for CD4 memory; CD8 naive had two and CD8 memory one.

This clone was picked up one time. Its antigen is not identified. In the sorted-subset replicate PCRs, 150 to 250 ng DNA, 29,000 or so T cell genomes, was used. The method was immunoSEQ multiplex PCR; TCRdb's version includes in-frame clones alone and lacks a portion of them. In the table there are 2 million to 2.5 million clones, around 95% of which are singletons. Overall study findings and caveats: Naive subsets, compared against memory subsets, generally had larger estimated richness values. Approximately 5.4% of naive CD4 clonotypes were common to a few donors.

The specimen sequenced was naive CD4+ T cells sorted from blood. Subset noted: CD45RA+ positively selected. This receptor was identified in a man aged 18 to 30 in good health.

The CDR3 sequence: CASSLAAGGPPLHF. Written as DNA, the CDR3 is TGCGCCAGCAGCTTGGCCGCAGGGGGCCCACCCCTCCACTTT. The chain is built from TRBV5-1 and TRBJ1-6; 8 bases line up with TRBD1. There are 14 residues in the CDR3. With 0 bases clipped from V and 11 bases from J, the junction kept 4 bases outside the gene matches. Germline assignment: CDR1 SGHRS and CDR2 YFSETQ.